This section outlines one TCR beta chain sequence together with its context. Seattle patients were enrolled during active infection and followed longitudinally. How the authors handled the data: Nucleated cell counts were estimated from reference gene primer amplification. Using immunoSEQ multiplex PCR, the repertoire was profiled, and TCRdb retains in-frame clones only, with some absent. The V and J calls and clone size are taken from that table; D and trimming were inferred from the DNA. The table includes 200,000 to 250,000 clones, under 85% detected once. This specimen comes from a study of blood T cell repertoires in COVID-19. As for the study in general: Sites in the United States, Italy and Spain provided acute and convalescent COVID-19 samples.

V gave up 3 bases and J gave up 5 bases, with 23 bases separating them. Germline V gene data show CDR1 as SGHDT and CDR2 as YYEEEE. The CDR3 runs to 17 residues. Material for sequencing was peripheral blood. The sequence derives from a woman aged 30 to 39 with COVID-19, enrolled during active disease. The chain carries TRBV5-6 and TRBJ2-5; unclear D gene. In DNA form, the CDR3 reads TGTGCCAGCAGCTCGGCCTTTAGCCAACCCTCCCGGGAGACCCAGTACTTC. This sequence encodes CASSSAFSQPSRETQYF.